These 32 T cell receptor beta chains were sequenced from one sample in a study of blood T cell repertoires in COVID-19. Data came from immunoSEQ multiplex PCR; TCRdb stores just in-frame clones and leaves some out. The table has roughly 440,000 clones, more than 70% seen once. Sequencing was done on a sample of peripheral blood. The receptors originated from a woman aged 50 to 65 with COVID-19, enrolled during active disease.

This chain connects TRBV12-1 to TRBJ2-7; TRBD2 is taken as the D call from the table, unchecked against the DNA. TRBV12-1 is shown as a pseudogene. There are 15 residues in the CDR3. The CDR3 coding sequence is TGTGCCAGCAGCAGCTCCCCGGGTATTACCTACGAGCAGTACTTC. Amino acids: CASSSSPGITYEQYF.

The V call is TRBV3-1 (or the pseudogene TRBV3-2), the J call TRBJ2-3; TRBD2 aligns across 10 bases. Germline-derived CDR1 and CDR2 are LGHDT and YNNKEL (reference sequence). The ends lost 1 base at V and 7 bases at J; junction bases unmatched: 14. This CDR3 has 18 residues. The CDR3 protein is CASSQGLQGLAVMNTQYF. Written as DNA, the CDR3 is TGTGCCAGCAGCCAAGGGTTACAAGGACTAGCGGTTATGAATACGCAGTATTTT.

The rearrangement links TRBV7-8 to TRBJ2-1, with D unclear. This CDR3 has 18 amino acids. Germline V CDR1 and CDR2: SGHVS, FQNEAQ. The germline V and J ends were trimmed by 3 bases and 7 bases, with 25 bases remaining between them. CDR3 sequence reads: CASSFPVRLGVLRNEQFF. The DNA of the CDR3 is TGTGCCAGCAGCTTCCCCGTTCGGTTAGGTGTGTTGAGGAATGAGCAGTTCTTC.

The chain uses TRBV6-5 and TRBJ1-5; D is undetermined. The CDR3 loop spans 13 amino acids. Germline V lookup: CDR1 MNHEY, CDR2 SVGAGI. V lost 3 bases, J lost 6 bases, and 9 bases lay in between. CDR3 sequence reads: CASSYISGQPQHF. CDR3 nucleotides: TGTGCCAGCAGTTATATCTCGGGTCAGCCCCAGCATTTT.

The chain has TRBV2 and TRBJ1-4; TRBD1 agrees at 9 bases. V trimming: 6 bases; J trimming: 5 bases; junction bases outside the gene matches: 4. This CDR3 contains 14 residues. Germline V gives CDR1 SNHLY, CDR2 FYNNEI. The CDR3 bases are TGTGCCAGCAGCGGGGGACAGGGAAATGAAAAACTGTTTTTT. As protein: CASSGGQGNEKLFF.

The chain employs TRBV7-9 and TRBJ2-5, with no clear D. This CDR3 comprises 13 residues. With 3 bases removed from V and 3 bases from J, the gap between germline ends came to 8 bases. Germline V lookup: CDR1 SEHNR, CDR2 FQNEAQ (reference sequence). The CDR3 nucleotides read TGTGCCAGCAGCTTGCACGCGGAAGAGACCCAGTACTTC. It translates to CASSLHAEETQYF.

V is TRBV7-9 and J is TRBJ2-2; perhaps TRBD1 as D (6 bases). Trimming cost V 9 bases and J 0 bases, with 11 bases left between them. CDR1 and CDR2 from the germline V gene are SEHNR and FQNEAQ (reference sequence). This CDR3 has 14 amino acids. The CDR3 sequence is CASRDTSNTGELFF. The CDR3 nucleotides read TGTGCCAGTCGGGACACATCGAACACCGGGGAGCTGTTTTTT.

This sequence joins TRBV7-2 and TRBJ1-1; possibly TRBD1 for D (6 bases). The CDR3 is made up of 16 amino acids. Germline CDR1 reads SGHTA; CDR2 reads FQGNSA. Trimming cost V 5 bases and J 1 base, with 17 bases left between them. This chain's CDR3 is CASSPDPGTQNTEAFF. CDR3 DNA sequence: TGTGCCAGCAGCCCAGACCCCGGGACACAGAACACTGAAGCTTTCTTT.

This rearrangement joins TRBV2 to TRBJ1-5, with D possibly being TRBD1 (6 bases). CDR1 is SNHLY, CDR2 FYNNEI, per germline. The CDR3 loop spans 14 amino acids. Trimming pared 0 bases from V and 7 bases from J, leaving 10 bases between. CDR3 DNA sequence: TGTGCCAGCAGTGAAGCGACAGGATGGCAGCCCCAGCATTTT. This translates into CASSEATGWQPQHF.

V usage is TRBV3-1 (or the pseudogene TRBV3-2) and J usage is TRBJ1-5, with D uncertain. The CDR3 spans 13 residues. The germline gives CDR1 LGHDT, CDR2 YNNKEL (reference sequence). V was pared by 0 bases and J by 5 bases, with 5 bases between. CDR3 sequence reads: CASSQDSDQPQHF. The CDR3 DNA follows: TGTGCCAGCAGCCAAGATTCGGATCAGCCCCAGCATTTT.

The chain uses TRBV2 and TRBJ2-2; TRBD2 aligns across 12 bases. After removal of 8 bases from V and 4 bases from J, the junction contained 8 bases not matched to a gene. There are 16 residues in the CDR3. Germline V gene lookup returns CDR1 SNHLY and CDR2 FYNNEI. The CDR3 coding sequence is TGTGCCAGCGGAAGACTAGCGGGGGACTCCACCGGGGAGCTGTTTTTT. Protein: CASGRLAGDSTGELFF.

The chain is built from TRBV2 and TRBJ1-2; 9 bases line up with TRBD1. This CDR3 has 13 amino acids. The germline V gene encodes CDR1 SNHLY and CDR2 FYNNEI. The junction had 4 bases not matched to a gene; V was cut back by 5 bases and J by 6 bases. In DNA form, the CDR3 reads TGTGCCAGCAGTCCTACAGGGGGCAATGGCTACACCTTC. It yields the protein CASSPTGGNGYTF.

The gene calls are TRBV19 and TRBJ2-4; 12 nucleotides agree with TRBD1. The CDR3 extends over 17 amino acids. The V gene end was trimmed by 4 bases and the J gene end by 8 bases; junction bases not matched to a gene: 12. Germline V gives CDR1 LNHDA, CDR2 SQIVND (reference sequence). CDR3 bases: TGTGCCAGTAGTAAGGGTTACGGGACAGGGGGCAAGGACATTCAGTACTTC. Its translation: CASSKGYGTGGKDIQYF.

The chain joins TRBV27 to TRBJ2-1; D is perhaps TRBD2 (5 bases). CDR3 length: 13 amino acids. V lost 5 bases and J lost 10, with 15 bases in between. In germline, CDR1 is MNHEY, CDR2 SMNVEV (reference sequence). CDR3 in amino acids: CASSLQISGEQFF. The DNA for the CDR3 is TGTGCCAGCAGTCTGCAAATCTCGGGGGAGCAGTTCTTC.

The CDR3 sequence: CASSGGGSQDTQYF. CDR3 bases: TGTGCCAGCAGTGGGGGGGGGTCACAAGATACGCAGTATTTT. The V call is TRBV6-4, the J call TRBJ2-3; TRBD2 agrees at 7 bases. Losses at the gene ends were 4 bases for V and 5 bases for J; bases not matched to a gene: 6. Germline assignment: CDR1 MRHNA and CDR2 SNTAGT. This CDR3 has 14 amino acids.

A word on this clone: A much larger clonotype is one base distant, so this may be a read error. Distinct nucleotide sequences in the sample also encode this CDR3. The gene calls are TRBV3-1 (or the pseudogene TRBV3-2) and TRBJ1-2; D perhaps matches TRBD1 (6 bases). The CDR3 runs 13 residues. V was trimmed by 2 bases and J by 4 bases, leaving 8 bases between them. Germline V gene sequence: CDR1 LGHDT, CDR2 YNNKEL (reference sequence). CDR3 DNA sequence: TGTGCCAGCAGCCAACAGGGGAGCTATGGCTACACCTTC. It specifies CASSQQGSYGYTF.

CDR3: CASSPTGGTDTQYF. CDR3 bases: TGTGCCAGCTCACCTACAGGAGGCACAGATACGCAGTATTTT. The rearrangement links TRBV18 to TRBJ2-3; perhaps TRBD1 as D (5 bases). CDR1 KGHSH and CDR2 LQKENI come from the germline V gene. This CDR3 has 14 amino acids. V was pared by 3 bases and J by 1 base, with 8 bases between.

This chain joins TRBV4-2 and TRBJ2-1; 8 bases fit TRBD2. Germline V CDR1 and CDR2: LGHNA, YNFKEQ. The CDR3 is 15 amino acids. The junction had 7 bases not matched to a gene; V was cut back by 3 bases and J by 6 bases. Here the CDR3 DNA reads TGTGCCAGCAGCCACCCCGGGGGGGCCGCCAATGAGCAGTTCTTC. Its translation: CASSHPGGAANEQFF.

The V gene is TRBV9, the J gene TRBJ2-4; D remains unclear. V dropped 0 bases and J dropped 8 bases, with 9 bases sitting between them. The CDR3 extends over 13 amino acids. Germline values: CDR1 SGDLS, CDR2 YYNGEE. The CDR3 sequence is CASSVGSGDIQYF. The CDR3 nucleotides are TGTGCCAGCAGCGTAGGGTCAGGCGACATTCAGTACTTC.

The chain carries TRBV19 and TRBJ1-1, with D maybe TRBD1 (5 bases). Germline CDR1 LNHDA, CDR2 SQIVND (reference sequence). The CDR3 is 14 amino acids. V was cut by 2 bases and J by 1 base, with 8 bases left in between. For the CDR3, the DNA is TGTGCCAGTAGTATAAGACAGCAGAACACTGAAGCTTTCTTT. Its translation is CASSIRQQNTEAFF.

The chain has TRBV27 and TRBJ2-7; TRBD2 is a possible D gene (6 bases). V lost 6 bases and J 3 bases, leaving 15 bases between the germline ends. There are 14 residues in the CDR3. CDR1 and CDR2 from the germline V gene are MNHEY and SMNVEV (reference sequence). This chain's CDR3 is CASSRGGVNYEQYF. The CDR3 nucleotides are TGTGCCAGCAGCCGCGGAGGGGTCAACTACGAGCAGTACTTC.

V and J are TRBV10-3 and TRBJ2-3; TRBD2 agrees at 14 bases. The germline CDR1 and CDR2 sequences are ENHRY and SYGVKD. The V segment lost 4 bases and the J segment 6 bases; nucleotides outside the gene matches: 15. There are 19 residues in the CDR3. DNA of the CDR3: TGTGCCATCAGTGGCGGTCTGACTAGCGGGGGGGCTCCTGGCGATACGCAGTATTTT. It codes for CAISGGLTSGGAPGDTQYF.

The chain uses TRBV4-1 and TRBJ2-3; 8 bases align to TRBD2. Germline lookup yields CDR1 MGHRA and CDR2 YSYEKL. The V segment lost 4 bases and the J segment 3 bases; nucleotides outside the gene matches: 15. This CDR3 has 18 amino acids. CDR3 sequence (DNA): TGCGCCAGCAGCCTCGTCATGGAGACTAGCGCTAGGACAGATACGCAGTATTTT. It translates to CASSLVMETSARTDTQYF.

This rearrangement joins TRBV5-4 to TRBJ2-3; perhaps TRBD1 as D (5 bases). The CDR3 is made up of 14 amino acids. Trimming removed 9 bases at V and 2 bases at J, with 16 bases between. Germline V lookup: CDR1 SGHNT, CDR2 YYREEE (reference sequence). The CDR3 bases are TGTGCCATCAAACCTTCAGGGCTCACAGATACGCAGTATTTT. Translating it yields CAIKPSGLTDTQYF.

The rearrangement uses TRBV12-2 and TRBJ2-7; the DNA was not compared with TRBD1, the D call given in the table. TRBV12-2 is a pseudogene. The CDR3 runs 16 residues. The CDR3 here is CASRLVGSATAYEQYF. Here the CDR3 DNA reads TGTGCAAGTCGCTTAGTAGGTTCGGCTACAGCTTACGAGCAGTACTTC.

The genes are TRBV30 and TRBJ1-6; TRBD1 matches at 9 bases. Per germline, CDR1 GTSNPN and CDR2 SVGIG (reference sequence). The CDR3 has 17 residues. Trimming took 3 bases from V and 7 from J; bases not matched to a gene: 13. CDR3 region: CAWRGTGTPFFNSPLHF. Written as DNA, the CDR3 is TGTGCCTGGAGGGGGACAGGGACCCCTTTTTTCAATTCACCCCTCCACTTT.

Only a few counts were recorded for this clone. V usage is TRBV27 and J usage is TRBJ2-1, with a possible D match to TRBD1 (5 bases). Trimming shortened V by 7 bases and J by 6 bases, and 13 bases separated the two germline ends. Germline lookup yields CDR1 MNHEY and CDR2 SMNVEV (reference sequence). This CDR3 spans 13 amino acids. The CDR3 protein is CASTPAGPNEQFF. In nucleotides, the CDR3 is TGTGCCAGCACCCCCGCAGGGCCCAATGAGCAGTTCTTC.

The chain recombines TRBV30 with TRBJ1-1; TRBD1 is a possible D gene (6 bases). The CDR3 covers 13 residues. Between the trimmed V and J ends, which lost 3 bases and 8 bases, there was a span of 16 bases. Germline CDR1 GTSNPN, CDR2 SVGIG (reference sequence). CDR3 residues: CAWSTPGHLEAFF. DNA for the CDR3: TGTGCCTGGAGCACACCGGGACACCTGGAAGCTTTCTTT.

CDR3 nucleotide sequence: TGTGCCAGCAGCCCCTCCGTGGAGGGCTCTGAAGCTTTCTTT. This encodes CASSPSVEGSEAFF. V is TRBV3-1 (or the pseudogene TRBV3-2) and J is TRBJ1-1; D gene unclear. Trimming pared 4 bases from V and 6 bases from J, leaving 15 bases between. CDR1 is LGHDT and CDR2 is YNNKEL in the germline V gene (reference sequence). This CDR3 comprises 14 residues.

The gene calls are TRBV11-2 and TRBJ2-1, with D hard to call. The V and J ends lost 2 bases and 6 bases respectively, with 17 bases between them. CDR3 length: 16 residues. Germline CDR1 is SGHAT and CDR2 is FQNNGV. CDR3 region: CASSLIPTVRSNEQFF. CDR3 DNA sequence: TGTGCCAGCAGCTTAATCCCGACGGTGCGGAGCAATGAGCAGTTCTTC.

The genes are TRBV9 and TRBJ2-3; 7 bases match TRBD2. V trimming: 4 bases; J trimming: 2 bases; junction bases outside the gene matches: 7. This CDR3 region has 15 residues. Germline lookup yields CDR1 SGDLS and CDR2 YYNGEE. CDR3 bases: TGTGCCAGCAGCATGGCAGGGAGGGTCACAGATACGCAGTATTTT. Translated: CASSMAGRVTDTQYF.

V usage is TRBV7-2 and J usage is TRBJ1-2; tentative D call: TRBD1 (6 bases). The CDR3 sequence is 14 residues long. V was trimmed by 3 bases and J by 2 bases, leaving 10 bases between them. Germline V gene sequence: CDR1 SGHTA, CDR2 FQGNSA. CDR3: CASSFGGPNYGYTF. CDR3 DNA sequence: TGTGCCAGCAGCTTCGGGGGGCCCAACTATGGCTACACCTTC. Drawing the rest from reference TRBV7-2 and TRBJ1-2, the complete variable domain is GAGVSQSPSNKVTEKGKDVELRCDPISGHTALYWYRQSLGQGLEFLIYFQGNSAPDKSGLPSDRFSAERTGGSVSTLTIQRTQQEDSAVYLCASSFGGPNYGYTFGSGTRLTVV.